This T cell receptor (beta chain) was identified in a study of T cells in Graves' hyperthyroidism and ophthalmopathy (dated by TCRdb to 2018 to 2020). Background on the whole study: Peripheral blood samples were taken at the time of initial diagnosis, prior to any treatment. The study also compared thyroid tissue and blood T-cell repertoires from 6 or 7 Graves' hyperthyroidism patients. Prospective prediction of ophthalmopathy was tested in an independent validation cohort of approximately 19 hyperthyroidism patients and 15 to 17 patients who later progressed to ophthalmopathy. To identify distinguishing TCR V-J signatures, a discovery cohort of some 99 patients was used, comprising 40 to 45 with Graves' ophthalmopathy and 57 with stable Graves' hyperthyroidism. After sampling, hyperthyroidism patients received methimazole starting at 30 mg daily, and ophthalmopathy patients received high-dose intravenous methylprednisolone. For training and testing, the 100 or so patients in the discovery cohort were randomly divided in a 7:3 ratio. The paper reports TCR Vbeta CDR3 sequencing of over 130 peripheral blood samples: approximately 43 ophthalmopathy, roughly 74 hyperthyroidism and around 17 progressor patients.

Via the germline V gene, CDR1 is SGDLS and CDR2 YYNGEE. The CDR3 measures 15 amino acids from cysteine to phenylalanine. Only CDR3 DNA remains: 45 bases, in frame from the first base. Trimmed from V: 4 bases; trimmed from J: 5 bases; junction bases lacking a gene match: 6. Amplification of TCR beta CDR3 regions was carried out from RNA transcripts. The first round of RT-PCR for the TCR CDR3 was performed with the HTBI primer set and the Qiagen OneStep RT-PCR kit. The libraries were constructed in a second round of multiplex PCR and then size-selected and purified. Sequencing of the libraries was done on an Illumina HiSeq2000 using paired-end 100 bp reads. From the authors' description of their analysis: SOAPnuke was used to process the raw data, removing reads that contained adapters or uncalled bases, had a mean Phred below 15, or lacked an exact match to the constant primer or identifier. COPE v1.2.5 was used to merge the high-quality paired reads, and each unique nucleotide sequence was defined as a clonotype. MiTCR v1.1 was used to align the clonotypes against IMGT TRBV, TRBD and TRBJ reference segments. The analysis included only V-J combinations with a frequency above 0.0001, which together covered roughly 99% of the repertoires. The TCS score was defined as the ratio of F50 (clonal expansion) to E x V (chaos), calculated using BLOSUM62-based TCRdist between CDR3 peptides within each V-J. Welch's t-statistics and random forest reduced roughly 540 V-J features to 10 to 15, which were used in a naive Bayes classifier (R e1071). The Morisita-Horn index was used to measure how similar the thyroid and blood repertoires were. TCRdb reprocessing: public reads trimmed at Q25 with fastp, clones called with MiXCR, in-frame beta chains kept. Records with the same CDR3 protein are collapsed into one entry carrying the most frequent genes and DNA. The V and J calls and clone size come from TCRdb's table, not from the authors' own analysis. For this sample there are roughly 100,000 distinct CDR3 sequences; approximately 48% appear just once. Of the sample, about 28% falls within the top ten clones.

On the study overall, not on this receptor specifically: Blood samples also contained most of the expanded thyroid clonotypes (frequency above 0.001), which suggests that blood repertoires may reflect thyroid immune responses. In cross-validation, a model built on a 13 V-J signature told ophthalmopathy apart from stable hyperthyroidism with 85% to 90% sensitivity and approximately 81% specificity, and in testing the same model reached 80%/75%. In validation, the model predicted progression to ophthalmopathy with roughly 70% sensitivity and 72% to 85% specificity, a median of about 6.7 months before onset. Sample size was not statistically predetermined, and investigators were not blinded to group allocation.

This clonotype was observed many times. Its antigen remains undetermined. Base qualities are missing; no much larger clone stands one base away. Stable Graves' hyperthyroidism was defined as the absence of progression to ophthalmopathy over 18 months of follow-up. Hyperthyroidism patients were aged 18 to 65 years and newly diagnosed, with disease duration of less than 2 months. Patients with uncontrolled infections, other autoimmune diseases, pregnancy or lactation were excluded. Diagnoses relied on clinical symptoms, serum thyroxine and TRAb, thyroid ultrasound and orbital computed tomography. Ficoll-Paque density gradient centrifugation was used to isolate PBMCs from 10 ml of fresh peripheral blood. Trizol reagent was used to extract total RNA, and RNA quality was then checked on an Agilent 2100 Bioanalyzer.

This receptor was taken from a man aged 35 to 55 with Graves' hyperthyroidism. Recombination joined TRBV9 with TRBJ1-6, with 7 bases aligning to TRBD1. The sample consisted of blood. The CDR3 protein sequence reads: CASSTGTVNNSPLHF. The nucleotide sequence reads TGTGCCAGCAGCACGGGGACAGTTAATAATTCACCCCTCCACTTT.